These T cell receptor beta chains were read from a single sample in a study of T-cell reconstitution after alpha-beta-depleted transplantation in children. TCRdb re-derived calls from the PCR reads in MiXCR, one entry per CDR3 protein. The sample includes about 250,000 distinct CDR3 sequences, approximately 24% of them seen just once. Sequences were derived from PBMCs, mostly from graft donor cells, sampled 360 days after TCRalphabeta/CD19-depleted stem cell transplant. The receptors originated from a female patient between 2 and 10 years old who had a stem cell transplant for congenital amegakaryocytic thrombocytopenia, so the T cells may come from the graft donor. Both conserved end residues are part of each CDR3. The D gene is left open where the match is weak. Size tells how often a clone was seen (once, few, many) or the class of an expanded clone, and some rows leave it out.

TRBD2 | TRBJ2-1 | TRBV12-3/TRBV12-4 | few | CASSSSPGTSGSYNEQFF | TGTGCCAGCAGTTCATCTCCCGGGACTAGCGGGAGTTACAATGAGCAGTTCTTC
. | TRBJ1-2 | TRBV9 | few | CASSVDGGGYGYTF | TGTGCCAGCAGCGTAGACGGGGGGGGCTATGGCTACACCTTC
. | TRBJ1-2 | TRBV5-6 | few | CASSALRDDGYTF | TGTGCCAGCTCAGCTTTAAGGGACGATGGCTACACCTTC
TRBD2 | TRBJ2-3 | TRBV15 | many | CATSRGLADDTQYF | TGTGCCACCAGCAGAGGACTAGCGGACGATACGCAGTATTTT
TRBD1 | TRBJ2-5 | TRBV20-1 | . | CSQLDRASVQETQYF | TGCAGTCAACTTGACAGGGCCTCAGTCCAAGAGACCCAGTACTTC
. | TRBJ2-7 | TRBV2 | few | CASRWESGPYEQYF | TGTGCCAGCAGGTGGGAGAGCGGGCCCTACGAGCAGTACTTC
. | TRBJ2-2 | TRBV4-1 | many | CASSQERAGELFF | TGCGCCAGCAGCCAAGAGAGGGCCGGGGAGCTGTTTTTT
. | TRBJ1-4 | TRBV3-1 | . | CASSLGGGVNEKLFF | TGTGCCAGCAGCCTTGGCGGCGGAGTTAATGAAAAACTGTTTTTT
. | TRBJ2-3 | TRBV7-6 | few | CASSALAPSTDTQYF | TGTGCCAGCAGCGCCTTAGCCCCGAGCACAGATACGCAGTATTTT
TRBD1 | TRBJ1-4 | TRBV6-5 | once | CASSYYRGLPSNEKLIF | TGTGCCAGCAGTTACTACAGGGGGCTTCCATCTAATGAAAAACTGATTTTT
. | TRBJ2-5 | TRBV5-1 | . | CASSLASRGSQETQYF | TGCGCCAGCAGCTTGGCGTCTAGAGGGAGCCAAGAGACCCAGTACTTC
. | TRBJ2-2 | TRBV20-1 | few | CSARDGGRANTGELFF | TGCAGTGCTAGAGATGGGGGCAGAGCGAACACCGGGGAGCTGTTTTTT
. | TRBJ2-7 | TRBV29-1 | few | CSVLPTLDYEQYF | TGCAGCGTTCTCCCTACTCTGGACTACGAGCAGTACTTC
TRBD2 | TRBJ2-3 | TRBV7-3 | few | CASSKYPLAESTDTQYF | TGTGCCAGCAGCAAATACCCGCTAGCGGAGAGCACAGATACGCAGTATTTT
TRBD2 | TRBJ2-1 | TRBV15 | . | CATSRDPAGGPGNEQFF | TGTGCCACCAGCAGAGATCCCGCGGGGGGGCCCGGCAATGAGCAGTTCTTC
. | TRBJ2-2 | TRBV29-1 | many | CSVARQNTGELFF | TGCAGCGTTGCTCGGCAGAACACCGGGGAGCTGTTTTTT
. | TRBJ2-6 | TRBV3-1 | few | CASNPSGSSGANVLTF | TGTGCCAGCAATCCTTCGGGGAGCTCTGGGGCCAACGTCCTGACTTTC
TRBD2 | TRBJ2-2 | TRBV6-2/TRBV6-3 | . | CASSYDQTSGGHTGELFF | TGTGCCAGCAGTTACGACCAGACTAGCGGGGGCCACACCGGGGAGCTGTTTTTT
TRBD1 | TRBJ2-2 | TRBV4-1 | . | CASSLRKGGPGELFF | TGCGCCAGCAGCCTTCGGAAAGGGGGCCCCGGGGAGCTGTTTTTT
. | TRBJ1-6 | TRBV3-1 | . | CASSQMVGTPLHF | TGTGCCAGCAGCCAAATGGTGGGGACACCCCTCCACTTT
. | TRBJ1-2 | TRBV6-2/TRBV6-3 | few | CASSYSGLHYGYTF | TGTGCCAGCAGTTACTCAGGGCTTCACTATGGCTACACCTTC